A selection of T cell receptor beta chains follows, all from one sample in a study of cytomegalovirus exposure and HLA in healthy donors. Using immunoSEQ multiplex PCR, the repertoire was profiled, and TCRdb retains in-frame clones only, with some absent. This sample has 150,000 to 200,000 clones; 80% occur once, and the top ten carry about 7%. Sequenced: PBMCs. The source is a man aged 25-45 years in good health and CMV-seropositive. Both conserved end residues are part of each CDR3. Fields, in order: J gene, CDR3 length, V gene, D gene, clone size, CDR3 DNA, CDR3 protein. D genes are given only for firm matches. Size values are once, few and many counts, or a class for expanded clones, and some rows have none.

>TRBJ2-1|13|TRBV4-1|-|once
TGCGCCAGCAGCCGGGGCGGGGGCGATGAGCAGTTCTTC
CASSRGGGDEQFF
>TRBJ2-7|14|TRBV7-9|-|-
TGTGCCAGCAGCCCTCGACAGAACTCCTACGAGCAGTACTTC
CASSPRQNSYEQYF
>TRBJ2-3|15|TRBV21-1|-|-
TGTGCCAGCCCACGGTTCAAGCGGGAGACAGATACGCAGTATTTT
CASPRFKRETDTQYF
>TRBJ1-1|14|TRBV9|-|-
TGTGCCAGCAGCGTAGGGGACGGGGGGTGGATGGCTTTCTTT
CASSVGDGGWMAFF
>TRBJ2-3|14|TRBV18|TRBD1|-
TGTGCCAGCTCACCACGGACAGGGGAAGATACGCAGTATTTT
CASSPRTGEDTQYF
>TRBJ2-7|17|TRBV4-1|TRBD2|-
TGCGCCAGCAGCCAGGAGACTAGCGGGAGGTTGTCCTACGAGCAGTACTTC
CASSQETSGRLSYEQYF
>TRBJ1-5|15|TRBV28|-|-
TGTGCCAGCAGTGAGTTTTCAGGGAGCAATCAGCCCCAGCATTTT
CASSEFSGSNQPQHF
>TRBJ2-1|16|TRBV28|TRBD2|-
TGTGCCAGTTGGACCGGGGGGGAGATCTACTACAATGAGCAGTTCTTC
CASWTGGEIYYNEQFF
>TRBJ2-7|16|TRBV5-6|TRBD1|few
TGTGCCAGCAGCAGGACAGGGGGTAAGGGCCTCTACGAGCAGTACTTC
CASSRTGGKGLYEQYF
>TRBJ2-7|11|TRBV2|-|-
TGTGCTTGCAGGAGGGACTCCGAGCAGTACTTC
CACRRDSEQYF
>TRBJ1-6|14|TRBV30|-|few
TGTGCCTGGCAGGGGCTTCGCTATAATTCACCCCTCCACTTT
CAWQGLRYNSPLHF
>TRBJ2-7|13|TRBV19|-|-
TGTGCCAGTAGTATAGACAGGGACTACGAGCAGTACTTC
CASSIDRDYEQYF
>TRBJ2-3|15|TRBV5-1|-|-
TGCGCCAGCAGCTTTCGCGGTACTAGCACAGATACGCAGTATTTT
CASSFRGTSTDTQYF
>TRBJ2-5|15|TRBV19|TRBD1|-
TGTGCCAGTAGTGCCCGACAGGGGGCCGGGGAGACCCAGTACTTC
CASSARQGAGETQYF
>TRBJ1-5|15|TRBV5-6|-|few
TGTGCCAGCAGCTTACAGCCTTATAGCAATCAGCCCCAGCATTTT
CASSLQPYSNQPQHF